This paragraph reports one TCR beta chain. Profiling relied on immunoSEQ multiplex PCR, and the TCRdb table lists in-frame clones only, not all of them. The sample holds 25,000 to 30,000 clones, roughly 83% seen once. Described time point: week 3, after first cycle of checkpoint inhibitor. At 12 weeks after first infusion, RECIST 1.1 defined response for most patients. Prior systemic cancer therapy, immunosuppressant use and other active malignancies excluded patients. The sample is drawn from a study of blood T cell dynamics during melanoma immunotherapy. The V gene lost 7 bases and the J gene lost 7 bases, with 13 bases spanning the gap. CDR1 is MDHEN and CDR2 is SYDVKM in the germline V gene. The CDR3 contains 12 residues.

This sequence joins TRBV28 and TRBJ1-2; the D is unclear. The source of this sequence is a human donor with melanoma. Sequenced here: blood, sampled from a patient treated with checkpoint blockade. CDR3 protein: CASTWGKAGYTF. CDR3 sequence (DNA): TGTGCCAGCACTTGGGGAAAGGCTGGCTACACCTTC.